These 14 T cell receptor beta chains were sequenced from one sample in a study of human T cells and chemical hapten exposure. The time point denotes: pre-sensitization, week 0. The treatment was: therapeutic diphenylcyclopropenone sensitization with weekly scalp DPC. Via MiXCR, TCRdb re-called the RACE reads, giving one row per CDR3 protein. Found here are roughly 38,000 distinct CDR3 sequences, 12% of them singletons; the top ten hold 4.5% to 7%. Source: whole blood, taken in connection with sensitization to the hapten diphenylcyclopropenone (DPC). These receptors came from a woman younger than 45 with alopecia areata. Some clones in this sample may be carry-over from other donors' samples.

This clonotype was counted only a few times. CDR3 nucleotide sequence: TGTGCCAGCAGCTTAGTTTGGGACAGGGGAATCAATGAGCAGTTCTTC. Translated: CASSLVWDRGINEQFF. This rearrangement joins TRBV7-2 to TRBJ2-1; 10 positions agree with TRBD1. J gave up 6 bases and V 1 base, and 6 bases lay outside the gene matches. Germline lookup yields CDR1 SGHTA and CDR2 FQGNSA. The CDR3 is made up of 16 amino acids.

This clonotype came up a few times. The chain recombines TRBV6-6 with TRBJ2-3, with TRBD2 identical over 7 bases. The germline V gene has CDR1 MNHNY and CDR2 SVGAGI (reference sequence). This CDR3 region has 14 residues. Unmatched junction bases numbered 7, after V lost 8 bases and J lost 2 bases. CDR3 region: CASHPSGITDTQYF. CDR3 nucleotides: TGTGCCAGCCACCCTAGCGGTATCACAGATACGCAGTATTTT.

In regard to this clonotype: It may be a read error: a sequence one base away is much more abundant. CDR3 region: CASSNSYEQYF. The CDR3, as DNA: TGTGCCAGCAGCAACTCCTACGAGCAGTACTTC. The genes are TRBV3-1 and TRBJ2-7, with D unclear. The CDR3 is made up of 11 amino acids. The germline V and J ends were trimmed by 5 bases and 0 bases, with 2 bases remaining between them. Germline V gives CDR1 LGHDT, CDR2 YNNKEL (reference sequence).

This clonotype was observed many times. The V call is TRBV10-3, the J call TRBJ2-3; D is perhaps TRBD2 (6 bases). With 6 bases removed from V and 2 bases from J, the gap between germline ends came to 9 bases. This CDR3 spans 13 amino acids. Germline loops: CDR1 ENHRY, CDR2 SYGVKD. As DNA, the CDR3 is TGTGCCATCAGGACGGGGGTCACAGATACGCAGTATTTT. This gives the protein CAIRTGVTDTQYF.

This clonotype was observed many times. This sequence joins TRBV20-1 and TRBJ2-7; 7 nucleotides agree with TRBD1. V was pared by 3 bases and J by 7 bases, with 15 bases of the junction left unmatched. The CDR3 runs to 15 residues. Germline assignment: CDR1 DFQATT and CDR2 SNEGSKA (reference sequence). The CDR3 reads CSASDRRQGRREQYF. CDR3 in DNA: TGCAGTGCTAGTGACCGTCGACAGGGCCGCCGGGAGCAGTACTTC.

This clonotype was observed at least ten times. The chain recombines TRBV6-2 or TRBV6-3 with TRBJ2-3; D is undetermined. V was clipped by 4 bases and J by 7 bases, with 6 bases between them. Germline-derived CDR1 and CDR2 are MNHEY and SVGEGT. The CDR3 is 11 amino acids. The CDR3 is CASSWAHTQYF. As DNA, the CDR3 is TGTGCCAGCAGTTGGGCCCATACGCAGTATTTT.

This clonotype was seen at least ten times. The CDR3 sequence is CAAAKARNSPLHF. The CDR3 region has the DNA TGTGCCGCGGCGAAAGCTAGGAATTCACCCCTCCACTTT. The rearrangement links TRBV7-9 to TRBJ1-6; no definite D call. Trimming removed 11 bases at V and 7 bases at J, with 15 bases between. The germline V gene has CDR1 SEHNR and CDR2 FQNEAQ (reference sequence). The CDR3 is 13 amino acids. Using reference TRBV7-9 and TRBJ1-6 for the parts outside the CDR3, the full variable domain is DTGVSQNPRHKITKRGQNVTFRCDPISEHNRLYWYRQTLGQGPEFLTYFQNEAQLEKSRLLSDRFSAERPKGSFSTLEIQRTEQGDSAMYLCAAAKARNSPLHFGNGTRLTVT.

This clonotype was detected only a few times. The gene calls are TRBV7-9 and TRBJ2-1; TRBD2 agrees at 8 bases. Per the germline V gene, CDR1 is SEHNR and CDR2 is FQNEAQ (reference sequence). This CDR3 has 15 residues. Trimming cost V 5 bases and J 0 bases; bases outside gene matches: 3. For the CDR3, the DNA is TGTGCCAGCAGCCCAAGCGGGAGCTCCTACAATGAGCAGTTCTTC. Translated, it gives CASSPSGSSYNEQFF.

The chain couples TRBV28 to TRBJ1-5; D remains ambiguous. CDR1 MDHEN and CDR2 SYDVKM come from the germline V gene. Trimming pared 7 bases from V and 4 bases from J, leaving 20 bases between. The CDR3 runs 16 residues. CDR3 bases: TGTGCCAGCACTCCGCCAGAGGAGAGTGGTAATCAGCCCCAGCATTTT. This sequence encodes CASTPPEESGNQPQHF.

In regard to this clonotype: The junction differs from germline at one of its ends, possibly a read error. The chain combines TRBV29-1 with TRBJ1-1, with unresolved D. The CDR3 length is 12 residues. The germline V gene encodes CDR1 SQVTM and CDR2 ANQGSEA. The CDR3 loop reads CSVENPETTGIF. DNA for the CDR3: TGCAGCGTTGAGAACCCCGAAACGACGGGCATTTTT.

This clonotype was counted at least ten times. The chain has TRBV29-1 and TRBJ1-1, with D possibly TRBD1 on 6 matching bases. There are 10 residues in the CDR3. Germline CDR1 is SQVTM and CDR2 is ANQGSEA. V lost 7 bases and J 7 bases, leaving 10 bases between the germline ends. CDR3 region: CSGGHNEAFF. DNA of the CDR3: TGCAGCGGGGGACACAATGAAGCTTTCTTT.

This sequence joins TRBV28 and TRBJ2-5, with TRBD2 identical over 13 bases. This CDR3 region has 21 residues. Trimming took 2 bases from V and 0 from J; bases not matched to a gene: 15. Germline V gene lookup returns CDR1 MDHEN and CDR2 SYDVKM. The CDR3 DNA reads TGTGCCAGCAGTTTAGAATACCGACTAGCGGGAGGTCGGAACTACCAAGAGACCCAGTACTTC. Translating it yields CASSLEYRLAGGRNYQETQYF.

This clonotype has just a few counts. The chain is built from TRBV10-3 and TRBJ2-7; D might be TRBD1 or TRBD2, each matching 5 bases. V gave up 6 bases and J gave up 6 bases, with 27 bases separating them. The CDR3 has 17 residues. CDR1 ENHRY and CDR2 SYGVKD come from the germline V gene. This CDR3 reads CAIRDPLVQAPRGEQYF. CDR3 nucleotide sequence: TGTGCCATCAGGGACCCTCTGGTACAGGCTCCGAGGGGCGAGCAGTACTTC.

The chain uses TRBV2 and TRBJ2-5; D could derive from TRBD1 or TRBD2 (5 bases each). V was pared by 8 bases and J by 6 bases, with 7 bases between. CDR1 is SNHLY, CDR2 FYNNEI, per germline. This CDR3 has 10 amino acids. The CDR3 here is CASLGQTQYF. CDR3 DNA sequence: TGTGCCAGCCTGGGACAGACCCAGTACTTC.